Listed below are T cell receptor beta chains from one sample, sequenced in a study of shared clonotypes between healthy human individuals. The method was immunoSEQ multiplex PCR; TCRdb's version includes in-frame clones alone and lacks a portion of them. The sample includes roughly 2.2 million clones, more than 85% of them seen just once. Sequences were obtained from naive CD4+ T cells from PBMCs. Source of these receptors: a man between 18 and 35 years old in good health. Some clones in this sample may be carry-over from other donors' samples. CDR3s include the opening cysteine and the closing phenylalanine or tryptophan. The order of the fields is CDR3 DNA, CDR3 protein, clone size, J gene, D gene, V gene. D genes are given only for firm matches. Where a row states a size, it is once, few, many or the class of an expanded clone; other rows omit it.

TGCAGCGTCGCGCCGGGACAGGGGTTCACAGATACGCAGTATTTT	CSVAPGQGFTDTQYF	.	TRBJ2-3	TRBD1	TRBV29-1
TGTGCCAGCAGCTTAGTTGTGGGGGTCGATGAAAAACTGTTTTTT	CASSLVVGVDEKLFF	once	TRBJ1-4	.	TRBV11-2
TGTGCCAGCAGCTTACGTCAGGGGAACGAGCAGTACTTC	CASSLRQGNEQYF	.	TRBJ2-7	.	TRBV7-3
TGCAGCGTTGATTCAGGGAGTGCGGTCCACGAGCAGTACTTC	CSVDSGSAVHEQYF	.	TRBJ2-7	.	TRBV29-1
TGTGCCAGCTCACCCGGGTTAGCCAAAAACATTCAGTACTTC	CASSPGLAKNIQYF	.	TRBJ2-4	.	TRBV18
TGTGCCAGCAGTCCCCGATTCCGGGTCCTCCGCCCTGAAGCTTTCTTT	CASSPRFRVLRPEAFF	.	TRBJ1-1	.	TRBV28
TGTGCCACCAGCAAGGGGGGGGGCCTGTATGGCTACACCTTC	CATSKGGGLYGYTF	.	TRBJ1-2	.	TRBV15
TGTGCCATCAGTGCCGCGGGAGCAGATACGCAGTATTTT	CAISAAGADTQYF	.	TRBJ2-3	TRBD2	TRBV10-3
TGCAGCGGTCGACCGGGCTACCAAGAGACCCAGTACTTC	CSGRPGYQETQYF	once	TRBJ2-5	.	TRBV29-1
TGTGCCAGCAGTTACCGGGACAGGGGACTAGCGGGAGAGGTCTATGAGCAGTTCTTC	CASSYRDRGLAGEVYEQFF	.	TRBJ2-1	TRBD2	TRBV28
TGTGCCAGCAGCGACCGGACAGACCGAAGCTCTGGAAACACCATATATTTT	CASSDRTDRSSGNTIYF	.	TRBJ1-3	.	TRBV9
TGCAGTAAGACGGGGGACAGACCCTCTAGCACAGATACGCAGTATTTT	CSKTGDRPSSTDTQYF	.	TRBJ2-3	.	TRBV29-1
TGTGCCAGTAGTCAGCGCAACACAGATACGCAGTATTTT	CASSQRNTDTQYF	.	TRBJ2-3	.	TRBV19
TGTGCCAGCTCACCGGTATCGGCTGACAATGAGCAGTTCTTC	CASSPVSADNEQFF	.	TRBJ2-1	.	TRBV18
TGCGCCAGCAGCCAAGGCGGTAGTACAGATACGCAGTATTTT	CASSQGGSTDTQYF	.	TRBJ2-3	.	TRBV4-3
TGTGCCAGCTCACTCGGTGGAAGCTACGAGCAGTACTTC	CASSLGGSYEQYF	.	TRBJ2-7	.	TRBV18
TGTGCCAGCAGTTACACAGGGGGCGGGGTAGGTCAGCCCCAGCATTTT	CASSYTGGGVGQPQHF	.	TRBJ1-5	TRBD1	TRBV6-6
TGCGCCAGCAGCCAGGGTTACAGGGGGCTTAGAGAAAAACTGTTTTTT	CASSQGYRGLREKLFF	.	TRBJ1-4	TRBD1	TRBV4-1
TGTGCCATCAGTGATCGGACAGGGCAGGGCGAGCAGTACTTC	CAISDRTGQGEQYF	.	TRBJ2-7	TRBD1	TRBV10-3
TGTGCCAGCAGCCAAGTGGGGGTGACTGAAGCTTTCTTT	CASSQVGVTEAFF	.	TRBJ1-1	.	TRBV14
TGTGCCAGCAGCGGGACAGGGGTCTTCTACGAGCAGTACTTC	CASSGTGVFYEQYF	.	TRBJ2-7	TRBD1	TRBV19
TGTGCCAGCAGCCCCTTCCTGACTACTAGCGGCTTCTACAATGAGCAGTTCTTC	CASSPFLTTSGFYNEQFF	once	TRBJ2-1	TRBD2	TRBV11-2
TGTGCCAGCTCACCAAGAACCACGGACGGGACGAAAGGCTACACCTTC	CASSPRTTDGTKGYTF	once	TRBJ1-2	.	TRBV18
TGTGCCAGCAGTTACCCTGGGAGGGCCGGGGAGCAGTTCTTC	CASSYPGRAGEQFF	.	TRBJ2-1	TRBD2	TRBV6-5
TGTGCCAGCAGGGCCGGACTGAACACTGAAGCTTTCTTT	CASRAGLNTEAFF	.	TRBJ1-1	.	TRBV6-1
TGCGCCAGCAGCCAAGTGGGTAGCCCCGGGGAGCTGTTTTTT	CASSQVGSPGELFF	few	TRBJ2-2	.	TRBV4-1
TGTGCCATCAGTGAGTCTCATCAGCCCCAGCATTTT	CAISESHQPQHF	few	TRBJ1-5	.	TRBV10-3
TGTGCCAGCTCTCTCCAGTTCTGGCAGGGTGACTCTGGGGCCAACGTCCTGACTTTC	CASSLQFWQGDSGANVLTF	.	TRBJ2-6	.	TRBV18
TGTGCCACCAGCAGAGATTTGGGGGGTCAGCCCCAGCATTTT	CATSRDLGGQPQHF	.	TRBJ1-5	.	TRBV15
TGTGCCACCGGAATGAGGGTAGGGGCTGGGACTAATGAAAAACTGTTTTTT	CATGMRVGAGTNEKLFF	.	TRBJ1-4	.	TRBV15
TGTGCCAGCAGTCCGGGACCGACTAATTCCGAGCAGTACTTC	CASSPGPTNSEQYF	few	TRBJ2-7	.	TRBV11-3
TGTGCCAGCAGCCGTGGACAGGCAGTTTACATGAACACTGAAGCTTTCTTT	CASSRGQAVYMNTEAFF	.	TRBJ1-1	TRBD1	TRBV5-4
TGTGCCAGCTCACCACTCCTAGCGGGTAACTCTGGGGCCAACGTCCTGACTTTC	CASSPLLAGNSGANVLTF	.	TRBJ2-6	TRBD2	TRBV18
TGTGCCAGCAGTGAAGTCGGTAGCGGACTCTACGAGCAGTACTTC	CASSEVGSGLYEQYF	.	TRBJ2-7	.	TRBV6-1
TGTGCCAGCAGCTTGGGACTAGCGGGTCTCACAGATACGCAGTATTTT	CASSLGLAGLTDTQYF	.	TRBJ2-3	TRBD2	TRBV11-3
TGCGCCAGCAGCTTAGGGTCGAACTATGGCTACACCTTC	CASSLGSNYGYTF	.	TRBJ1-2	.	TRBV5-1
TGTGCCAGCAGCTTGGTTCCAGGAAACATTCAGTACTTC	CASSLVPGNIQYF	.	TRBJ2-4	.	TRBV5-4
TGTGCCACCAGCAGAGAAGGCTTAGCGGGGTACGAGCAGTACTTC	CATSREGLAGYEQYF	.	TRBJ2-7	TRBD2	TRBV15
TGTGCCAGTAAAAAGAGCCAGGGGAGTAATGTTCAGCCCCAGCATTTT	CASKKSQGSNVQPQHF	.	TRBJ1-5	.	TRBV19
TGCGCCAGCAGTTCCGGGACAGGGGGCTCCAAAATCACCTTC	CASSSGTGGSKITF	.	TRBJ1-2	TRBD1	TRBV5-1
TGTGCCAGCAGTGGCCGGACAGGGGGTCTGTCTGAAGCTTTCTTT	CASSGRTGGLSEAFF	.	TRBJ1-1	TRBD1	TRBV25-1
TGTGCCAGCAGCAATAACAGGGACCCCCACGTCCTGACTTTC	CASSNNRDPHVLTF	.	TRBJ2-6	.	TRBV11-1
TGTGCCAGTAGTATTGCAGGGGGCGGTTATGGCTACACCTTC	CASSIAGGGYGYTF	.	TRBJ1-2	TRBD1	TRBV19
TGCAGCGCCAAACCTGTGTTGGGATCCTACGAGCAGTACTTC	CSAKPVLGSYEQYF	.	TRBJ2-7	.	TRBV29-1
TGTGCCTGGGGCCGTGACACTGAAGCTTTCTTT	CAWGRDTEAFF	few	TRBJ1-1	.	TRBV30
TGCGCCAGCAGCAAAGGACTAGCGGGAGTTATGAATGAGGAGACCCAGTACTTC	CASSKGLAGVMNEETQYF	once	TRBJ2-5	TRBD2	TRBV4-1
TGTGCCTGGAGTAGAGGCAGCCCGATAAAGCTCTTC	CAWSRGSPIKLF	.	TRBJ2-1	.	TRBV30
TGTGCCAGCAGCCGGACAGGGGGGACCTACGAGCAGTACTTC	CASSRTGGTYEQYF	.	TRBJ2-7	TRBD1	TRBV7-2
TGTGCCATCAGTGAATTATGGGACAAAAAATTCTCTGGGGCCAACGTCCTGACTTTC	CAISELWDKKFSGANVLTF	.	TRBJ2-6	.	TRBV10-3
TGTGCCAGCAGCTTGACTTCCAGGTCCTACGAGCAGTACTTC	CASSLTSRSYEQYF	.	TRBJ2-7	.	TRBV11-2
TGTGCTGCAAGCGGGGGCAGGGGGTTCGGCTACACCTTC	CAASGGRGFGYTF	.	TRBJ1-2	TRBD1	TRBV28